This T cell receptor (beta chain) is drawn from a study of blood T cell repertoires in COVID-19. Study information: PBMCs, B-cell-depleted T cells, or T cells were the source of the cDNA or gDNA that made up the material.

The CDR3 totals 14 residues. In germline, CDR1 is SGHRS, CDR2 YFSETQ. Trimming took 4 bases from V and 2 from J; bases not matched to a gene: 3. Details on this clone: Other DNA sequences within the sample encode an identical CDR3.

Using immunoSEQ multiplex PCR, the repertoire was profiled, and TCRdb retains in-frame clones only, with some absent. The data contain some 110,000 clones, roughly four fifths of them seen just once; the ten biggest clones take up just over 15%. Sequencing used peripheral blood. The gene calls are TRBV5-1 and TRBJ2-5, with 9 nucleotides matching TRBD1. The clonotype was recovered from a woman of 80 years or more with acute or convalescent COVID-19. Here the CDR3 reads CASSGGQGQETQYF. The CDR3 DNA reads as TGCGCCAGCAGCGGGGGACAGGGACAAGAGACCCAGTACTTC.